Listed below are T cell receptor beta chains from one sample, sequenced in a study of regulatory T cells in long-lasting Graves disease. TCRdb redid the calling of the multiplex PCR reads with MiXCR, one entry per CDR3 protein. The sample lists 550,000 to 700,000 distinct CDR3 sequences; 15% to 20% were seen once. This sample also appeared in a second study, on T cells in Graves' hyperthyroidism and ophthalmopathy.

The specimen was peripheral blood mononuclear cells (PBMCs), collected at new diagnosis, from a patient treated with antithyroid drugs. The source of these receptors is a man younger than 35 with Graves disease. Each CDR3 is given with its conserved first and last residue. D genes are given only for firm matches. Size is stated for part of the rows, as once, few or many counts, or as a class when the clone is expanded.

j_gene | v_gene | abundance | d_gene | len | CDR3nt | CDR3aa
TRBJ1-5 | TRBV20-1 | NA | NA | 15 | TGCAGTGCCTCCCCCTCGGCGGTTAGCAATCAGCCCCAGCATTTT | CSASPSAVSNQPQHF
TRBJ2-5 | TRBV4-1 | few | TRBD2 | 18 | TGCGCCAGCAGCCAAGAATGGGCGGGCGGGAGAGGACAAGAGACCCAGTACTTC | CASSQEWAGGRGQETQYF
TRBJ1-5 | TRBV20-1 | NA | NA | 19 | TGCAGTGCCCGGAAATCCCTGGACGGGGAATATGGCTTCGGACAGCCCCAGCATTTT | CSARKSLDGEYGFGQPQHF
TRBJ2-4 | TRBV20-1 | NA | TRBD2 | 16 | TGCAGTGCTAGAGATGGGCGGGAGTCAGCCAAAAACATTCAGTACTTC | CSARDGRESAKNIQYF
TRBJ1-1 | TRBV20-1 | NA | NA | 13 | TGCAGTGCTACCAACCCAGGGGATAGGGGAGCTTTCTTT | CSATNPGDRGAFF
TRBJ2-1 | TRBV30 | NA | NA | 13 | TGTGCCTGGAGTGAAGTTTTCTACAATGAGCAGTTCTTC | CAWSEVFYNEQFF
TRBJ1-1 | TRBV25-1 | many | NA | 16 | TGTGCCAGCAGTGAATCTTGGGGCCAAACCCACACTGAAGCTTTCTTT | CASSESWGQTHTEAFF
TRBJ2-5 | TRBV30 | NA | TRBD1 | 15 | TGTGCCTGGAGTGTAAAGGGACAGCTGAGGGAGACCCAGTACTTC | CAWSVKGQLRETQYF
TRBJ2-1 | TRBV7-2 | many | TRBD1 | 14 | TGTGCCAGCAGCTTAGGCGGACAGGGCAATGAGCAGTTCTTC | CASSLGGQGNEQFF
TRBJ2-2 | TRBV27 | many | NA | 15 | TGTGCCAGCAGTACGGGGGCGGGAGACACCGGGGAGCTGTTTTTT | CASSTGAGDTGELFF
TRBJ2-5 | TRBV2 | many | NA | 14 | TGTGCCAGCAAATTGACGGCTATACGGGAGACCCAGTACTTC | CASKLTAIRETQYF
TRBJ1-1 | TRBV30 | NA | NA | 12 | TGTGCCTGGAGCATACCTATGGGGGAAGCTTTCTTT | CAWSIPMGEAFF
TRBJ2-5 | TRBV12-3/TRBV12-4 | many | TRBD2 | 16 | TGTGCCAGCAGTTTAGTTTCTAGCGGAGCCCAAGAGACCCAGTACTTC | CASSLVSSGAQETQYF
TRBJ2-7 | TRBV6-5 | many | NA | 16 | TGTGCCAGCAGTTTGGCCGGGGGAGCGGGCGTCTACGAGCAGTACTTC | CASSLAGGAGVYEQYF
TRBJ1-6 | TRBV27 | NA | NA | 14 | TGTGCCAGCAGTTTGCGATCTGGGGATTCACCCCTCCACTTT | CASSLRSGDSPLHF
TRBJ1-1 | TRBV10-2 | many | TRBD1 | 14 | TGCGCCAGCACGTTTCAGGGGGCGAACACTGAAGCTTTCTTT | CASTFQGANTEAFF
TRBJ1-1 | TRBV7-3 | many | NA | 13 | TGTGCCAGCAGCTTAAAGGCCAGGACTGAAGCTTTCTTT | CASSLKARTEAFF
TRBJ2-3 | TRBV6-1 | many | NA | 15 | TGTGCCAGCAGGGGCGGACGTGGAGGAGAAGATACGCAGTATTTT | CASRGGRGGEDTQYF
TRBJ2-7 | TRBV27 | NA | TRBD1 | 16 | TGTGCCAGCAGTTTATCCGGGACAGGGGGATACTACGAGCAGTACTTC | CASSLSGTGGYYEQYF
TRBJ2-2 | TRBV5-1 | few | NA | 12 | TGCGCCAGCAGGGTCCAGGATGGGGAGCTGTTTTTT | CASRVQDGELFF
TRBJ2-3 | TRBV20-1 | many | TRBD2 | 17 | TGCAGTGCTCGATGGTCTAGCGGAGGAACTAGCACAGATACGCAGTATTTT | CSARWSSGGTSTDTQYF
TRBJ1-4 | TRBV6-2/TRBV6-3 | NA | NA | 15 | TGTGCCAGCAGTGAATCCGGGCGGAGTAATGAAAAACTGTTTTTT | CASSESGRSNEKLFF
TRBJ2-2 | TRBV4-2 | NA | TRBD2 | 14 | TGTGCCAGCAGCAAGCGGGAGAACACCGGGGAGCTGTTTTTT | CASSKRENTGELFF
TRBJ1-1 | TRBV7-6 | few | TRBD1 | 19 | TGTGCCAGCAGCCCTAGAGAGACAGGGGGCTTGGGCATGAACACTGAAGCTTTCTTT | CASSPRETGGLGMNTEAFF
TRBJ2-7 | TRBV12-3/TRBV12-4 | few | TRBD2 | 13 | TGTGCCAGCAGTTTCGTTTTAGCGGGCGAGCAGTACTTC | CASSFVLAGEQYF
TRBJ2-1 | TRBV20-1 | few | TRBD2 | 17 | TGCAGTGCTGAGGGGGGACTAGCGGGAGTCTCCTACAATGAGCAGTTCTTC | CSAEGGLAGVSYNEQFF
TRBJ2-5 | TRBV5-1 | NA | TRBD2 | 17 | TGCGCCAGCAGCGCGGGGGCGACTAGCGGGAGTTGGGAGACCCAGTACTTC | CASSAGATSGSWETQYF
TRBJ2-5 | TRBV6-6 | many | TRBD2 | 15 | TGTGCCAGCAGTTACTCGAGCGGGAGAGAAGAGACCCAGTACTTC | CASSYSSGREETQYF
TRBJ2-1 | TRBV11-2 | few | TRBD2 | 19 | TGTGCCAGCAGCTTAATCCGGCGGGCTAGCGGGGGGGCCACGAATGAGCAGTTCTTC | CASSLIRRASGGATNEQFF
TRBJ2-7 | TRBV14 | NA | NA | 14 | TGTGCCAGCAGCCCGCCCTCGTATTCCTACGAGCAGTACTTC | CASSPPSYSYEQYF
TRBJ2-1 | TRBV29-1 | NA | NA | 11 | TGCAGCGTTGCGTGGGGGGCTGAGCAGTTCTTC | CSVAWGAEQFF
TRBJ2-1 | TRBV30 | many | NA | 14 | TGTGCCTGGAGTTATGACAGCTCCTACAATGAGCAGTTCTTC | CAWSYDSSYNEQFF
TRBJ2-7 | TRBV6-2/TRBV6-3 | many | NA | 15 | TGTGCCAGCAGTTCTCACGCGACGAACCCATACGAGCAGTACTTC | CASSSHATNPYEQYF
TRBJ2-1 | TRBV24-1 | NA | TRBD2 | 14 | TGTGCCACCAGTGGCGCTAGCGGGGTCAATGAGCAGTTCTTC | CATSGASGVNEQFF
TRBJ2-1 | TRBV7-3 | NA | NA | 14 | TGTGCCAGCAGCTTACATGGCTCCTACAATGAGCAGTTCTTC | CASSLHGSYNEQFF
TRBJ1-2 | TRBV20-1 | NA | NA | 15 | TGCAGTGCTGGCCGGTCAGGAACAGGGAACTATGGCTACACCTTC | CSAGRSGTGNYGYTF
TRBJ2-2 | TRBV6-1 | NA | NA | 15 | TGTGCCAGCAGTGAAGGGACTACTAACACCGGGGAGCTGTTTTTT | CASSEGTTNTGELFF
TRBJ2-6 | TRBV20-1 | few | TRBD2 | 16 | TGCAGTGCCCAGGGTTGGGCGGGAGCTGGGGCCAACGTCCTGACTTTC | CSAQGWAGAGANVLTF
TRBJ1-1 | TRBV28 | many | NA | 14 | TGTGCCAGCAGCTCCCCGGGGGGTACCACTGAAGCTTTCTTT | CASSSPGGTTEAFF
TRBJ2-3 | TRBV20-1 | few | TRBD2 | 14 | TGCAGTGCTCATCTAGCGGGACGATTATATACGCAGTATTTT | CSAHLAGRLYTQYF
TRBJ2-2 | TRBV19 | NA | NA | 13 | TGTGCCAGTAGGAGGGGATCAACCGGGGAGCTGTTTTTT | CASRRGSTGELFF
TRBJ2-3 | TRBV6-2/TRBV6-3 | NA | NA | 12 | TGTGCCACACACATGGAGGCAGATACGCAGTATTTT | CATHMEADTQYF
TRBJ2-3 | TRBV28 | many | NA | 15 | TGTGCCAGCAGTTTGGTGGCGGGACACACAGATACGCAGTATTTT | CASSLVAGHTDTQYF
TRBJ2-4 | TRBV20-1 | NA | NA | 12 | TGCAGTCCGAAGTTAGCCAAAAACATTCAGTACTTC | CSPKLAKNIQYF
TRBJ1-3 | TRBV30 | NA | NA | 15 | TGTGCCTGGAGGCGTGGCGGGTACTCTGGAAACACCATATATTTT | CAWRRGGYSGNTIYF